The clone carrying this T cell receptor (beta chain) was observed at least ten times. Its antigen is as yet unknown. The read stops 3 residues short of the end of the CDR3; the missing end is completed from the germline J gene. This specimen belongs to a study of T cell clonality in common variable immunodeficiency. Findings and caveats of the study: Compared with healthy controls, CVID subjects showed increased TCRbeta clonality, mostly in about a third. What drives increased CVID clonality needs T cell subpopulation sequencing. Shared TCRbeta clones were fewer between CVID subjects than controls. Patient heterogeneity in the CVID cohort limited correlations between repertoire features and clinical complications.

The assay was immunoSEQ multiplex PCR, and TCRdb's table has in-frame clones only and misses some. Observed in the sample are about 40,000 clones, none of them singletons. V was trimmed by 6 bases and J by 7 bases, leaving 9 bases between them. The germline CDR1 and CDR2 sequences are LGHNT and FRNRAP. The CDR3 totals 11 residues. The chain links TRBV12-5 to TRBJ1-1; D gene unclear. The sequenced sample was peripheral blood mononuclear cells. This receptor was taken from a person between 18 and 75 years old in good health. The sequenced CDR3 bases are TGTGCTAGTGGCCCCCGGGGTGAA. Translating gives CASGPRGE. The CDR3 as a whole reads CASGPRGEAFF.